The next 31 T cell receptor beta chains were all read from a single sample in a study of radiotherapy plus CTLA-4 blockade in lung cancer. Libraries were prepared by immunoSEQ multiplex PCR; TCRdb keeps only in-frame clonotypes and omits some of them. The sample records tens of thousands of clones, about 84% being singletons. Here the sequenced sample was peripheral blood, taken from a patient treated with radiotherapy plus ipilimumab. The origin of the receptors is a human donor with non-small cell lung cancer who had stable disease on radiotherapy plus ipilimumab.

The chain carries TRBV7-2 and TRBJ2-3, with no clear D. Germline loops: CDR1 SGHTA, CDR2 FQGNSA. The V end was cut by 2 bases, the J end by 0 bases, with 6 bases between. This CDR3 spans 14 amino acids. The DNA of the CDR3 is TGTGCCAGCAGCTTACGACTGAGCACAGATACGCAGTATTTT. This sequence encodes CASSLRLSTDTQYF.

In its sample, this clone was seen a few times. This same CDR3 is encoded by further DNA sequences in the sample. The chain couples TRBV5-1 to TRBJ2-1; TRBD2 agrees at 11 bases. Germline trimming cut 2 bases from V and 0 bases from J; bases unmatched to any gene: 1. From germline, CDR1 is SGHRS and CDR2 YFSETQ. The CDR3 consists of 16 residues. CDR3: CASSLTSGSSYNEQFF. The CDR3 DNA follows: TGCGCCAGCAGCTTAACTAGCGGGAGCTCCTACAATGAGCAGTTCTTC.

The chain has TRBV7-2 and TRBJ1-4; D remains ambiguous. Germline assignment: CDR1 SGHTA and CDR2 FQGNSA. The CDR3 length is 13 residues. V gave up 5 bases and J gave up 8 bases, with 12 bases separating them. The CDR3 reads CASSPYILEKLFF. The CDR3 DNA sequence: TGTGCCAGCAGCCCCTACATCCTAGAAAAACTGTTTTTT. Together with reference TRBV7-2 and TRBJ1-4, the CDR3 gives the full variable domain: GAGVSQSPSNKVTEKGKDVELRCDPISGHTALYWYRQSLGQGLEFLIYFQGNSAPDKSGLPSDRFSAERTGGSVSTLTIQRTQQEDSAVYLCASSPYILEKLFFGSGTQLSVL.

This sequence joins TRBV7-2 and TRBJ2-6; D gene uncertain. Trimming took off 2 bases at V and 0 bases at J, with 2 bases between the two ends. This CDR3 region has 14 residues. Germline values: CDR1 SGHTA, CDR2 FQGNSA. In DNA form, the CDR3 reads TGTGCCAGCAGCTTAAGCTCTGGGGCCAACGTCCTGACTTTC. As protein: CASSLSSGANVLTF. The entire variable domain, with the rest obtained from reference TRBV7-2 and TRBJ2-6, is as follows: GAGVSQSPSNKVTEKGKDVELRCDPISGHTALYWYRQSLGQGLEFLIYFQGNSAPDKSGLPSDRFSAERTGGSVSTLTIQRTQQEDSAVYLCASSLSSGANVLTFGAGSRLTVL.

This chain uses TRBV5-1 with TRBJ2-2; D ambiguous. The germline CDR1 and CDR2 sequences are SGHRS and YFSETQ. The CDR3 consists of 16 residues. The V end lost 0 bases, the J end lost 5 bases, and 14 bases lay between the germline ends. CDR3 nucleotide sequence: TGCGCCAGCAGCTTGGCCCAAAGGGTGTCAACCGGGGAGCTGTTTTTT. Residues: CASSLAQRVSTGELFF.

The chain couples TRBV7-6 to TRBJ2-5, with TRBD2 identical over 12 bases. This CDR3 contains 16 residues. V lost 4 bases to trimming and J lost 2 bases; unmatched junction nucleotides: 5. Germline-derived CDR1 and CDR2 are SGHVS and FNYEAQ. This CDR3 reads CASSSSGGAWQETQYF. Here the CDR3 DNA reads TGTGCCAGCAGCTCTAGCGGGGGGGCCTGGCAAGAGACCCAGTACTTC.

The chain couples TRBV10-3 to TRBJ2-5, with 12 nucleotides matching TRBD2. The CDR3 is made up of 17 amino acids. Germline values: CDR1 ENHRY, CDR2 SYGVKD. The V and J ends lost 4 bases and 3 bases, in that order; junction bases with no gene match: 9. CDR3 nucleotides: TGTGCCATCAGTGGGAGGACTAGCGGGGTGAATAAAGAGACCCAGTACTTC. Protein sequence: CAISGRTSGVNKETQYF.

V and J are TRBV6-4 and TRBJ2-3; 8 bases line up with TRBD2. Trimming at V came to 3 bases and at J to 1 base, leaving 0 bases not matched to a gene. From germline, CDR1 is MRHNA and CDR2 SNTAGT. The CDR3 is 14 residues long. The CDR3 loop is CASSEAGGTDTQYF. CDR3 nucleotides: TGTGCCAGCAGTGAAGCGGGGGGCACAGATACGCAGTATTTT.

CDR3 residues: CASSSLWGTRVFQETQYF. The CDR3 DNA reads TGTGCCAGCAGCTCCCTCTGGGGGACACGGGTATTCCAAGAGACCCAGTACTTC. J is TRBJ2-5 and V is TRBV5-4; weak D call: TRBD1 (6 bases). V gave up 3 bases and J gave up 1 base, with 22 bases separating them. The CDR3 has 18 amino acids. Per germline, CDR1 SGHNT and CDR2 YYREEE (reference sequence). The whole variable domain, filled in from reference TRBV5-4 and TRBJ2-5, reads ETGVTQSPTHLIKTRGQQVTLRCSSQSGHNTVSWYQQALGQGPQFIFQYYREEENGRGNFPPRFSGLQFPNYSSELNVNALELDDSALYLCASSSLWGTRVFQETQYFGPGTRLLVL.

The CDR3 DNA is TGTGCCAGCTCACTCACGAACAGGGGAATCGATGAAAAACTGTTTTTT. Translated: CASSLTNRGIDEKLFF. The rearrangement joins TRBV18 to TRBJ1-4, with 7 bases matching TRBD1. The germline V gene encodes CDR1 KGHSH and CDR2 LQKENI. The CDR3 has 16 amino acids. Trimming removed 4 bases from V and 6 bases from J; junction bases left unmatched: 11. The whole variable domain, remainder taken from reference TRBV18 and TRBJ1-4, is NAGVMQNPRHLVRRRGQEARLRCSPMKGHSHVYWYRQLPEEGLKFMVYLQKENIIDESGMPKERFSAEFPKEGPSILRIQQVVRGDSAAYFCASSLTNRGIDEKLFFGSGTQLSVL.

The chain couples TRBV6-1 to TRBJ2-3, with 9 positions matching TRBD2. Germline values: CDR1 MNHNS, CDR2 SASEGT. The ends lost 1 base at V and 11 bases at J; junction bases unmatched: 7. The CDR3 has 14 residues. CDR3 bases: TGTGCCAGCAGTGAAGAGGTTAGCGGGGGACTGCAGTATTTT. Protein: CASSEEVSGGLQYF.

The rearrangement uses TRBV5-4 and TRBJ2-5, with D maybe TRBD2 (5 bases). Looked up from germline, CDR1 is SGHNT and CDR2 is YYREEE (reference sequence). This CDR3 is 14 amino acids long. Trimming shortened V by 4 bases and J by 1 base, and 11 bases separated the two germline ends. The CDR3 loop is CASSPGGGQETQYF. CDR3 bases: TGTGCCAGCAGCCCCGGAGGCGGCCAAGAGACCCAGTACTTC.

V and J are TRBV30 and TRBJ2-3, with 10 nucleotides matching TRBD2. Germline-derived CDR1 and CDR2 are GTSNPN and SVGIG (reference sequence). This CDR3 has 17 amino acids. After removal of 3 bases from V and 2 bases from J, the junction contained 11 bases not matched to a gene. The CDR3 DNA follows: TGTGCCTGGAGGTACAGCGGGGGGGCGTGGGACACAGATACGCAGTATTTT. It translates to CAWRYSGGAWDTDTQYF.

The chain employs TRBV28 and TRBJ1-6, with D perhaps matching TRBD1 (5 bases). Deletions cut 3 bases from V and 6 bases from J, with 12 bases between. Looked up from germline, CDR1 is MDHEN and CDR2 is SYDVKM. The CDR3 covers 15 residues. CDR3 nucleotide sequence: TGTGCCAGCAGTTTGGAGGGACTGGGTAATTCACCCCTCCACTTT. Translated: CASSLEGLGNSPLHF.

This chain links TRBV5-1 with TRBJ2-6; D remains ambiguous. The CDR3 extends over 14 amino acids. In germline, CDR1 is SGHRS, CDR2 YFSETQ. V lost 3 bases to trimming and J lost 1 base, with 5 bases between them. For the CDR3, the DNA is TGCGCCAGCAGCTCCGCTTCTGGGGCCAACGTCCTGACTTTC. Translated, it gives CASSSASGANVLTF.

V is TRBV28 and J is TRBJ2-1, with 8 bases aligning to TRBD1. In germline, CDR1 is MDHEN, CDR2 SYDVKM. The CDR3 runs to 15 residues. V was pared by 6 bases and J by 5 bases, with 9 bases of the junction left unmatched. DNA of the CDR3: TGTGCCAGCAGCGAAGGACAGGGCGTGAACAATGAGCAGTTCTTC. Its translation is CASSEGQGVNNEQFF. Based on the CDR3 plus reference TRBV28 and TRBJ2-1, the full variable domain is DVKVTQSSRYLVKRTGEKVFLECVQDMDHENMFWYRQDPGLGLRLIYFSYDVKMKEKGDIPEGYSVSREKKERFSLILESASTNQTSMYLCASSEGQGVNNEQFFGPGTRLTVL.

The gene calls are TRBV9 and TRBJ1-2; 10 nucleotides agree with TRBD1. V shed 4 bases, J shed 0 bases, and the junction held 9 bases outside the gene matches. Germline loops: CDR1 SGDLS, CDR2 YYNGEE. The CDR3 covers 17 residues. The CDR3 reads CASSPRDRGAANYGYTF. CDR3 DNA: TGTGCCAGCAGCCCACGGGACAGGGGAGCAGCTAACTATGGCTACACCTTC.

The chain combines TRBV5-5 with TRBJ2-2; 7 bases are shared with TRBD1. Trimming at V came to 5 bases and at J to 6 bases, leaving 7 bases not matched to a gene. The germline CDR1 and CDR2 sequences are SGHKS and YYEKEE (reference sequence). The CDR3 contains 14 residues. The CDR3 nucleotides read TGTGCCAGCAGGACAGGGTTGAGGCCCGGGGAGCTGTTTTTT. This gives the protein CASRTGLRPGELFF.

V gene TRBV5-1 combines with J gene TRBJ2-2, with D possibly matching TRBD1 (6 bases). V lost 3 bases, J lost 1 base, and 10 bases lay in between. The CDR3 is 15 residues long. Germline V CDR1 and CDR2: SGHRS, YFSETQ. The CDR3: CASSSGQLNTGELFF. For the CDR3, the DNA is TGCGCCAGCAGCTCAGGACAGCTGAACACCGGGGAGCTGTTTTTT.

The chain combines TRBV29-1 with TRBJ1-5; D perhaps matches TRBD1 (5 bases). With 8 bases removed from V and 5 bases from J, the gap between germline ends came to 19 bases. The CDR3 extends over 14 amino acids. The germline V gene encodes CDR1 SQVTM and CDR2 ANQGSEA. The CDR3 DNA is TGCAGCTCACGGACGGGCAGGGCCCATCAGCCCCAGCATTTT. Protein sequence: CSSRTGRAHQPQHF. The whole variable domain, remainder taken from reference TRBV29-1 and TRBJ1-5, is SAVISQKPSRDICQRGTSLTIQCQVDSQVTMMFWYRQQPGQSLTLIATANQGSEATYESGFVIDKFPISRPNLTFSTLTVSNMSPEDSSIYLCSSRTGRAHQPQHFGDGTRLSIL.

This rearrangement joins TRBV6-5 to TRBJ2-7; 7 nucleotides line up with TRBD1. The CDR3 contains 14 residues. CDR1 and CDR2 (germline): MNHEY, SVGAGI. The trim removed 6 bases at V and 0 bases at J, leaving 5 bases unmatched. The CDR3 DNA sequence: TGTGCCAGCAGGCCGGACAGGAGCTCCTACGAGCAGTACTTC. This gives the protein CASRPDRSSYEQYF.

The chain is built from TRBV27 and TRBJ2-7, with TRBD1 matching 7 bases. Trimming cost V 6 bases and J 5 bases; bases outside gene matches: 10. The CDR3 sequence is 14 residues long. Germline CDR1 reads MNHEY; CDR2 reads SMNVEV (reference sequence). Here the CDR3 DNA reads TGTGCCAGCAGCCTACGACAGGGTCCCCACGAGCAGTACTTC. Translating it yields CASSLRQGPHEQYF.

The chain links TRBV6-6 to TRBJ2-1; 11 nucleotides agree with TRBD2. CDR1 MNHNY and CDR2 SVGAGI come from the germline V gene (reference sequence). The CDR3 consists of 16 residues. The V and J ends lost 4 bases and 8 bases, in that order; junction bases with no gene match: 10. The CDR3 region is CASSSPSSGRWDEQFF. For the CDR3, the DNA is TGTGCCAGCAGTTCCCCGTCTAGCGGGAGGTGGGATGAGCAGTTCTTC.

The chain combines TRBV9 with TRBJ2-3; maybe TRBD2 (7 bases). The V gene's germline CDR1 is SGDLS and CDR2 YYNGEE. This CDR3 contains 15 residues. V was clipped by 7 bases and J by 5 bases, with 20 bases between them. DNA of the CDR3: TGTGCCAGCTCCCTGGGGGGGGGCCGTGGAGATACGCAGTATTTT. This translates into CASSLGGGRGDTQYF.

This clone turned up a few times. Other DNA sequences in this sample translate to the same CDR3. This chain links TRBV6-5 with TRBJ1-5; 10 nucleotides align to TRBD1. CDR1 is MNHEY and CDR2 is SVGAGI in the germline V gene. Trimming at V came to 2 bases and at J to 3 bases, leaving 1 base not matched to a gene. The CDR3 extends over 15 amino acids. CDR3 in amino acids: CASSYGTGVNQPQHF. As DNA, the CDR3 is TGTGCCAGCAGTTACGGGACAGGGGTCAATCAGCCCCAGCATTTT.

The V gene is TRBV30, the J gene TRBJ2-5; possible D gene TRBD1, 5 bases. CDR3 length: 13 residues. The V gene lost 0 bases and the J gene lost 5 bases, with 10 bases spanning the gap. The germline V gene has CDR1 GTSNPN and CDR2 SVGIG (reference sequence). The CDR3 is CAWSVRVGETQYF. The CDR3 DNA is TGTGCCTGGAGTGTCAGGGTAGGGGAGACCCAGTACTTC. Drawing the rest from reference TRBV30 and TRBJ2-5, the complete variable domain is SQTIHQWPATLVQPVGSPLSLECTVEGTSNPNLYWYRQAAGRGLQLLFYSVGIGQISSEVPQNLSASRPQDRQFILSSKKLLLSDSGFYLCAWSVRVGETQYFGPGTRLLVL.

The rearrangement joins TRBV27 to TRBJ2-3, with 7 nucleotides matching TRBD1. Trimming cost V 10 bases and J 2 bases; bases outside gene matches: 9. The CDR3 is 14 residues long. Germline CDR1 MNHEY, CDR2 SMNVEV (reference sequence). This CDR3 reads CATRRTGATDTQYF. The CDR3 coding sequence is TGTGCCACCCGGAGGACAGGTGCCACAGATACGCAGTATTTT.

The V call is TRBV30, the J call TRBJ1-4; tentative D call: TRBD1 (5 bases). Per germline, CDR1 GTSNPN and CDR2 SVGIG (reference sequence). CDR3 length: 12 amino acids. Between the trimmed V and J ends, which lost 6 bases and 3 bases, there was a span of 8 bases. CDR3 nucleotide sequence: TGTGCCTGCTGGGACCCTAATGAAAAACTGTTTTTT. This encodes CACWDPNEKLFF.

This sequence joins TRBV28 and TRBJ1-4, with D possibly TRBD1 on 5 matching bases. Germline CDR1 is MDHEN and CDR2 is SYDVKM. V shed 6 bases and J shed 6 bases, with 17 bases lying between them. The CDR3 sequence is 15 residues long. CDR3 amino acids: CASRGRGAGDEKLFF. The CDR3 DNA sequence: TGTGCCAGCAGAGGGCGTGGGGCCGGTGATGAAAAACTGTTTTTT.

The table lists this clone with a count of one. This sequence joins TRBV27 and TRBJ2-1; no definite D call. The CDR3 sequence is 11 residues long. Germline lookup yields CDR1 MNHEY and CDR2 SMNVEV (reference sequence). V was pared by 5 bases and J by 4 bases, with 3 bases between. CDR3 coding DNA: TGTGCCAGCAGTCGTTACAATGAGCAGTTCTTC. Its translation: CASSRYNEQFF.

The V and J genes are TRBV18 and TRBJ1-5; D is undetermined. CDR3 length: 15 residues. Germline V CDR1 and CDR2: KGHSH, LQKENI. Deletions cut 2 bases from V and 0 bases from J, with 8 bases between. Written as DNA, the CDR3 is TGTGCCAGCTCACCAAACGACATTAGCAATCAGCCCCAGCATTTT. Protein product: CASSPNDISNQPQHF.